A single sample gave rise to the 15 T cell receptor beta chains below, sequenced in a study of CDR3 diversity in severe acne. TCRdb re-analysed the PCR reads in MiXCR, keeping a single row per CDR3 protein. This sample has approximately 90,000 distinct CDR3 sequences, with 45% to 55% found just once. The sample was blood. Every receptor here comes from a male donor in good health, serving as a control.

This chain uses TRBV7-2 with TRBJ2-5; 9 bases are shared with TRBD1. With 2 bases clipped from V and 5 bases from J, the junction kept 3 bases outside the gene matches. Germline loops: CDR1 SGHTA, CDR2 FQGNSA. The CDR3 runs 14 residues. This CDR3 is CASSLNRGPETQYF. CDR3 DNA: TGTGCCAGCAGCTTAAACAGGGGGCCGGAGACCCAGTACTTC.

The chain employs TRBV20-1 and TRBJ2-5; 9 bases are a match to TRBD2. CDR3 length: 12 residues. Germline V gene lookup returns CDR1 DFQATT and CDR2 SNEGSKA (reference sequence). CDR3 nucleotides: TGCAGCGTAGCGGGGGAGCTAGAGACCCAGTACTTC. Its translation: CSVAGELETQYF.

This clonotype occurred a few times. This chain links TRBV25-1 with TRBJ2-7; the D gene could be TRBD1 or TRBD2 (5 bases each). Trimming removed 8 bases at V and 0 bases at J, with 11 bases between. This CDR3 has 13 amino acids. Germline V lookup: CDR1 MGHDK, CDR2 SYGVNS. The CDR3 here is CASRRGISYEQYF. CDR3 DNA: TGTGCCAGCCGTCGGGGCATCTCCTACGAGCAGTACTTC.

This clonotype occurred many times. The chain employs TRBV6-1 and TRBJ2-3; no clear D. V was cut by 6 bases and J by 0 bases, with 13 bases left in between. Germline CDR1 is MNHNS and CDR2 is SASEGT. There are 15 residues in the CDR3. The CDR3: CASRPSVSSTDTQYF. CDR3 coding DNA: TGTGCCAGCAGGCCCTCTGTTTCTAGCACAGATACGCAGTATTTT.

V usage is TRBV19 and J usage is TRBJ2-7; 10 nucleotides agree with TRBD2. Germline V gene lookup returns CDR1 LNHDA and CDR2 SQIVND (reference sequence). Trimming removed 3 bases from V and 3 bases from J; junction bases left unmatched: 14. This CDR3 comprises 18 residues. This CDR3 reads CASSILPSAGGSLYEQYF. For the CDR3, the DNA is TGTGCCAGTAGTATCCTCCCCTCAGCGGGAGGGTCCCTCTACGAGCAGTACTTC.

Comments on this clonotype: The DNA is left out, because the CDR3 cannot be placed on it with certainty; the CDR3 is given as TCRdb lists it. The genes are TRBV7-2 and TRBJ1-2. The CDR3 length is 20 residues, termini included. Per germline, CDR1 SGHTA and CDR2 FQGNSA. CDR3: CASSFYICSARLQTNYGYTF.

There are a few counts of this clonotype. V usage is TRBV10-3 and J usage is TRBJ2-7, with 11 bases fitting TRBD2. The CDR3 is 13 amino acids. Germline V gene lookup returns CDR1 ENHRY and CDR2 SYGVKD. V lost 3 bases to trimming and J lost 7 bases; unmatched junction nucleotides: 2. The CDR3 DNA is TGTGCCATCAGTGAACTAGCGGGAGAGGAGCAGTACTTC. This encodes CAISELAGEEQYF.

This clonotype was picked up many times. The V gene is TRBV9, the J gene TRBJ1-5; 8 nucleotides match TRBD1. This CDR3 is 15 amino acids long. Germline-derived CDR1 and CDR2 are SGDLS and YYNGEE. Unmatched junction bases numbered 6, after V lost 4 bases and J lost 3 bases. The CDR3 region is CASSSGQAINQPQHF. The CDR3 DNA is TGTGCCAGCAGCTCGGGACAGGCGATCAATCAGCCCCAGCATTTT.

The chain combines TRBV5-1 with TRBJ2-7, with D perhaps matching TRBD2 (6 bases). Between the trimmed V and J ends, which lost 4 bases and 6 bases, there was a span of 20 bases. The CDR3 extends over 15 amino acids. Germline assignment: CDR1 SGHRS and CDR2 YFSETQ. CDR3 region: CASSLGGIQIFEQYF. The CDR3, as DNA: TGCGCCAGCAGCCTCGGGGGTATTCAGATCTTCGAGCAGTACTTC.

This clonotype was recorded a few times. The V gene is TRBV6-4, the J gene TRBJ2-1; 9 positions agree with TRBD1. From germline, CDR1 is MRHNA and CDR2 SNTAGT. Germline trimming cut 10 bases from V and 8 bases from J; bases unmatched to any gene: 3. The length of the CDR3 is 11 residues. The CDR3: CATQGADEQFF. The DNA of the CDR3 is TGTGCCACACAGGGGGCCGATGAGCAGTTCTTC.

The CDR3 reads CATSRDVADSYEQYF. Here the CDR3 DNA reads TGTGCCACCAGCAGAGATGTGGCAGACTCCTACGAGCAGTACTTC. The J gene is TRBJ2-7, the V gene TRBV15; D is ambiguous. V was clipped by 0 bases and J by 0 bases, with 9 bases between them. This CDR3 is 15 amino acids long. Germline loops: CDR1 LNHNV, CDR2 YYDKDF (reference sequence).

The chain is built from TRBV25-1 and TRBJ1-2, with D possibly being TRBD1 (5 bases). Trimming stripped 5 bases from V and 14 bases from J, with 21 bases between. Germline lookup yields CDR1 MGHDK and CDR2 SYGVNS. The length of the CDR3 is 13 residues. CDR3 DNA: TGTGCCAGCAGTTTCTCGGGGGGGTCGGGTGCTACCTTC. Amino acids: CASSFSGGSGATF.

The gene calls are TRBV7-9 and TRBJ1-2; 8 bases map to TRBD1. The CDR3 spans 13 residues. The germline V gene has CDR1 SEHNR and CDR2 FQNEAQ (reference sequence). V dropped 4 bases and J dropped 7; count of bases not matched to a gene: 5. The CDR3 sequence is CASSSTTGVGYTF. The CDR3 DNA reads TGTGCCAGCAGCTCTACGACAGGGGTTGGCTACACCTTC.

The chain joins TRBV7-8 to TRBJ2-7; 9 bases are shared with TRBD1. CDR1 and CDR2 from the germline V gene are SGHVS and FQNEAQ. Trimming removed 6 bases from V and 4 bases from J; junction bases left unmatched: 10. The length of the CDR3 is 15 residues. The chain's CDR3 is CASRGLGQGAYEQYF. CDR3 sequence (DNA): TGTGCCAGCAGGGGGTTGGGACAGGGAGCGTACGAGCAGTACTTC.

In nucleotides, the CDR3 is TGCGCCAGCAGTCCTACAGGAGGAAGAAGAGCTAACTATGGCTACACCTTC. Translation gives CASSPTGGRRANYGYTF. This chain connects TRBV5-1 to TRBJ1-2; tentatively, D is TRBD1 (5 bases). Looked up from germline, CDR1 is SGHRS and CDR2 is YFSETQ. Deletions cut 5 bases from V and 0 bases from J, with 20 bases between. The CDR3 sequence is 17 residues long.